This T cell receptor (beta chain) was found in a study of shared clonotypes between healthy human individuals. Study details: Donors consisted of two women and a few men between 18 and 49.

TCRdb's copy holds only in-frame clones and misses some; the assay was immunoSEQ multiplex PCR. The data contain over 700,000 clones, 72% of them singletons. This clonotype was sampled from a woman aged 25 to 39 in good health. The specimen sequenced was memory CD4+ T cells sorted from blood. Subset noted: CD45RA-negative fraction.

DNA of the CDR3: TGCGCCAGCAGCTTGGAGACTAGCGGGAGGCTTTGGGAGACCCAGTACTTC. It translates to CASSLETSGRLWETQYF. V gene TRBV5-1 combines with J gene TRBJ2-5, with 13 bases aligning to TRBD2. Germline values: CDR1 SGHRS, CDR2 YFSETQ. The CDR3 loop spans 17 amino acids. The V gene end was trimmed by 0 bases and the J gene end by 5 bases; junction bases not matched to a gene: 7.